The 18 T cell receptor beta chains below were found in one sample sequenced in a study of blood T cell dynamics during melanoma immunotherapy. TCRdb's copy holds only in-frame clones and misses some; the assay was immunoSEQ multiplex PCR. The sample lists over 10,000 clones, approximately 90% occurring once. Sample time point: pre-treatment baseline. This specimen was effector memory CD8+ T cells from blood, taken from a patient treated with checkpoint blockade. Every receptor here comes from a human donor with melanoma.

This clone showed up just once. Relative to the germline gene, one junction end is altered; a read error may explain this. V and J are TRBV7-7 and TRBJ2-1, with a possible D match to TRBD2 (6 bases). Germline-derived CDR1 and CDR2 are SSHAT and FNYEAQ (reference sequence). This CDR3 is built from 14 residues. The CDR3 DNA is TGTGCTAGCAGCTCCGGGACTGCGGCGGGTGAGCAGTTCTTC. Its protein is CASSSGTAAGEQFF.

The DNA of the CDR3 is TGTGCCAGCAGCTTAGGGACAGCGGCGGTCGAGCAGTACTTC. Translating it yields CASSLGTAAVEQYF. J is TRBJ2-7 and V is TRBV5-6, with 7 nucleotides matching TRBD1. The junction had 8 bases not matched to a gene; V was cut back by 2 bases and J by 6 bases. Germline V CDR1 and CDR2: SGHDT, YYEEEE. This CDR3 is 14 amino acids long.

This chain links TRBV15 with TRBJ2-1; tentative D call: TRBD2 (5 bases). This CDR3 has 14 residues. Germline V gives CDR1 LNHNV, CDR2 YYDKDF (reference sequence). Trimming removed 5 bases at V and 6 bases at J, with 14 bases between. The CDR3 region has the DNA TGTGCCACCAGCGAGCGTGAGGGTCTCAATGAGCAGTTCTTC. Protein: CATSEREGLNEQFF.

This chain uses TRBV5-1 with TRBJ2-2; 7 nucleotides align to TRBD1. The V gene's germline CDR1 is SGHRS and CDR2 YFSETQ. The CDR3 contains 14 residues. The ends lost 3 bases at V and 6 bases at J; junction bases unmatched: 5. The CDR3, as DNA: TGCGCCAGCAGCTCCGGACAGGATCCCGGGGAGCTGTTTTTT. Amino acids: CASSSGQDPGELFF. Using reference TRBV5-1 and TRBJ2-2 for the parts outside the CDR3, the full variable domain is KAGVTQTPRYLIKTRGQQVTLSCSPISGHRSVSWYQQTPGQGLQFLFEYFSETQRNKGNFPGRFSGRQFSNSRSEMNVSTLELGDSALYLCASSSGQDPGELFFGEGSRLTVL.

This chain uses TRBV6-6 with TRBJ2-5; D is possibly TRBD2 (6 bases). The CDR3 is made up of 15 amino acids. Germline values: CDR1 MNHNY, CDR2 SVGAGI (reference sequence). Trimming left V 5 bases short and J 4 bases short, with 17 bases between. The CDR3 bases are TGTGCCAGCAGTCAGGGAGCGGGTATAGGAGAGACCCAGTACTTC. Translating gives CASSQGAGIGETQYF.

The rearrangement uses TRBV5-4 and TRBJ2-1; 7 nucleotides line up with TRBD1. CDR3 length: 12 amino acids. Germline CDR1 is SGHNT and CDR2 is YYREEE (reference sequence). With 3 bases clipped from V and 8 bases from J, the junction kept 2 bases outside the gene matches. The CDR3: CASSSTGDEQFF. Here the CDR3 DNA reads TGTGCCAGCAGCTCTACAGGGGATGAGCAGTTCTTC.

The genes are TRBV4-2 and TRBJ2-1; maybe TRBD2 (5 bases). This CDR3 has 13 amino acids. Trimming shortened V by 0 bases and J by 9 bases, and 9 bases separated the two germline ends. CDR1 and CDR2 (germline): LGHNA, YNFKEQ. The CDR3 is CASSQDGGGEQFF. The CDR3, as DNA: TGTGCCAGCAGCCAAGATGGTGGAGGTGAGCAGTTCTTC.

V gene TRBV7-6 combines with J gene TRBJ1-1; unclear D gene. The CDR3 runs 13 residues. Germline-derived CDR1 and CDR2 are SGHVS and FNYEAQ. V was clipped by 5 bases and J by 4 bases, with 11 bases between them. CDR3 nucleotide sequence: TGTGCCAGCAGCAAGGACGGCGGCACTGAAGCTTTCTTT. Translated: CASSKDGGTEAFF.

The J gene is TRBJ1-5, the V gene TRBV12-5; D is perhaps TRBD1 (6 bases). The CDR3 is made up of 13 amino acids. Trimming left V 6 bases short and J 4 bases short, with 10 bases between. From germline, CDR1 is LGHNT and CDR2 FRNRAP. The CDR3 sequence is CASGGGGNQPQHF. In DNA, the CDR3 is TGTGCTAGTGGGGGAGGGGGAAATCAGCCCCAGCATTTT.

The chain recombines TRBV28 with TRBJ2-5; the D is unclear. The last part of the DNA fits TRBJ2-7 better; the J call may be wrong. Germline CDR1 MDHEN, CDR2 SYDVKM. This CDR3 contains 14 residues. CDR3 amino acids: CASSLAADSYEQYF. Here the CDR3 DNA reads TGTGCCAGCAGTTTAGCCGCCGACTCCTACGAGCAGTACTTC.

This chain uses TRBV27 with TRBJ2-7, with D perhaps matching TRBD1 or TRBD2 (5 bases each). Trimming cost V 2 bases and J 3 bases, with 11 bases left between them. CDR3 length: 14 residues. The germline V gene encodes CDR1 MNHEY and CDR2 SMNVEV (reference sequence). The CDR3 sequence is CASSLGTRYYEQYF. For the CDR3, the DNA is TGTGCCAGCAGTTTAGGGACCCGCTACTACGAGCAGTACTTC.

The chain has TRBV19 and TRBJ1-5; D uncertain. The germline V gene has CDR1 LNHDA and CDR2 SQIVND (reference sequence). Trimming removed 1 base at V and 6 bases at J, with 4 bases between. CDR3 length equals 12 residues. CDR3 in amino acids: CASSIGGQPQHF. CDR3 nucleotides: TGTGCCAGTAGTATAGGGGGTCAGCCCCAGCATTTT. Filled out from reference TRBV19 and TRBJ1-5, the complete variable domain reads DGGITQSPKYLFRKEGQNVTLSCEQNLNHDAMYWYRQDPGQGLRLIYYSQIVNDFQKGDIAEGYSVSREKKESFPLTVTSAQKNPTAFYLCASSIGGQPQHFGDGTRLSIL.

The chain has TRBV7-9 and TRBJ2-7; D perhaps matches TRBD1 (5 bases). Germline CDR1 SEHNR, CDR2 FQNEAQ (reference sequence). This CDR3 spans 14 amino acids. The germline V and J ends were trimmed by 5 bases and 1 base, with 12 bases remaining between them. Here the CDR3 DNA reads TGTGCCAGCAGCGATTTGGACACATCCTACGAGCAGTACTTC. Its translation is CASSDLDTSYEQYF.

The rearrangement joins TRBV7-9 to TRBJ1-2; weak D call: TRBD1 (5 bases). V lost 4 bases and J lost 4, with 10 bases in between. The V gene's germline CDR1 is SEHNR and CDR2 FQNEAQ (reference sequence). The CDR3 spans 13 residues. DNA of the CDR3: TGTGCCAGCAGCTCGTACCAGGGCTATGGCTACACCTTC. This codes for CASSSYQGYGYTF.

In nucleotides, the CDR3 is TGTGCCAGCAGTTACTCCCCAGCAGGAGAGGTTGGCTACACCTTC. This codes for CASSYSPAGEVGYTF. This sequence joins TRBV6-6 and TRBJ1-2; D remains ambiguous. V was trimmed by 0 bases and J by 7 bases, leaving 15 bases between them. CDR3 length: 15 residues. The germline V gene has CDR1 MNHNY and CDR2 SVGAGI (reference sequence).

For the CDR3, the DNA is TGCAGCGTTTTGGACAGCTCCTATGGCTACACCTTC. Protein sequence: CSVLDSSYGYTF. This chain connects TRBV29-1 to TRBJ1-2; perhaps TRBD1 as D (6 bases). The CDR3 runs 12 residues. Germline lookup yields CDR1 SQVTM and CDR2 ANQGSEA. Trimming stripped 5 bases from V and 4 bases from J, with 11 bases between.

This clone came up once. The genes are TRBV7-2 and TRBJ2-3; a weak D match, TRBD2 (7 bases). V lost 4 bases and J lost 6, with 17 bases in between. The CDR3 is made up of 15 amino acids. Germline CDR1 and CDR2: SGHTA and FQGNSA. The CDR3 nucleotides read TGTGCCAGCAGCTGGGGGGGCCTAGCAGAGGATACGCAGTATTTT. This gives the protein CASSWGGLAEDTQYF. Full variable domain (remainder filled in from reference TRBV7-2 and TRBJ2-3): GAGVSQSPSNKVTEKGKDVELRCDPISGHTALYWYRQSLGQGLEFLIYFQGNSAPDKSGLPSDRFSAERTGGSVSTLTIQRTQQEDSAVYLCASSWGGLAEDTQYFGPGTRLTVL.

The chain joins TRBV27 to TRBJ2-1; 8 positions match TRBD2. This CDR3 comprises 17 residues. From germline, CDR1 is MNHEY and CDR2 SMNVEV (reference sequence). Germline trimming cut 2 bases from V and 1 base from J; bases unmatched to any gene: 7. The CDR3, as DNA: TGTGCCAGCAGTTTACAGGCCAGCGGGAGTTCCTACAATGAGCAGTTCTTC. It codes for CASSLQASGSSYNEQFF.